This record looks at one T cell receptor beta chain sequence and its context. What it recognizes is unknown. The sample holds other DNA sequences that translate to the same CDR3. From germline, CDR1 is SGHTA and CDR2 FQGNSA. With 5 bases removed from V and 4 bases from J, the gap between germline ends came to 7 bases. The CDR3 is 12 amino acids. The table came from immunoSEQ multiplex PCR; TCRdb's copy has only in-frame clones and leaves some out. The table records about 89,000 clones, roughly 86% of them present only once. The sample originates from a study of T cell repertoires and HLA-DP antigens. Findings and caveats of the study: Against one allele, clones undetected before culture averaged approximately 35%; against the other, approximately 51%. Pre-culture clonality, approximately 0.036, was far below sorted CD137+ clonality of around 0.39.

The sequenced sample was CD4+ T cells from PBMCs. The rearrangement joins TRBV7-2 to TRBJ2-3; D is ambiguous. This TCR was sampled from a man aged 45-65 years in good health and CMV-seronegative. The DNA for the CDR3 is TGTGCCAGCAGCAGCCCCGCAGATACGCAGTATTTT. This encodes CASSSPADTQYF.